This TCR beta chain was sequenced during a study of OX40 agonist ivuxolimab in advanced cancers. Study outcomes and limitations: In a subset of nonresponders, normalized T-cell clonal expansion was also low.

V was trimmed by 1 base and J by 10 bases, leaving 10 bases between them. Germline values: CDR1 SGHVS, CDR2 FQNEAQ. This CDR3 contains 12 residues. Sequencing used immunoSEQ multiplex PCR; TCRdb keeps in-frame clones, though not all of them. The sample carries around 70,000 clones, around 83% recorded once. A note on this clone: Its matching antigen is unknown.

This sequence was found in an adult with an advanced solid tumor such as melanoma, head and neck, liver or kidney cancer. V and J are TRBV7-8 and TRBJ2-5; D ambiguous. The sequenced sample was CD4+ or CD8+ T cells sorted from blood, obtained in a trial of the OX40 agonist ivuxolimab. DNA for the CDR3: TGTGCCAGCAGCTTAGACCCTTATAACCAGTACTTC. The encoded protein is CASSLDPYNQYF.